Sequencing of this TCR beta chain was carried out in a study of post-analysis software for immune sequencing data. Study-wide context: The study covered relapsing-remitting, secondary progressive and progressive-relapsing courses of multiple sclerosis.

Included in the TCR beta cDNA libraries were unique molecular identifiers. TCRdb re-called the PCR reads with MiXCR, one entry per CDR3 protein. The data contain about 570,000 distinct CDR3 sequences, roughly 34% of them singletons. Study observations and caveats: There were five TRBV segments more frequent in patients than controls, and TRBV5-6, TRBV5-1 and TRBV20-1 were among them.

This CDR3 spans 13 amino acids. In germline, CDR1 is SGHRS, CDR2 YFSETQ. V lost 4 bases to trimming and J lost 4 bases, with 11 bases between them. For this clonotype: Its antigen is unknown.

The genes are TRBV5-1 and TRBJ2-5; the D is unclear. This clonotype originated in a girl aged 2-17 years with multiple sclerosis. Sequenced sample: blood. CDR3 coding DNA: TGCGCCAGCAGCAGTCAGGTCGGAGAGACCCAGTACTTC. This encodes CASSSQVGETQYF.